Shown below are 19 T cell receptor beta chains from a single sample sequenced in a study of blood T cell repertoires in COVID-19. Here immunoSEQ multiplex PCR was the method, and the copy in TCRdb shows in-frame clones only, minus some. There are around 250,000 clones in the sample; around 89% occur only once, and under 5% lies in the top ten. The sequencing input was PBMCs or T cells enriched from blood (not recorded which). These receptors were collected from a woman between 25 and 40 years old who had recovered from COVID-19.

In its sample, this clone was seen a few times. The chain combines TRBV19 with TRBJ1-2; 9 bases fit TRBD1. Trimming removed 7 bases from V and 8 bases from J; junction bases left unmatched: 14. Per germline, CDR1 LNHDA and CDR2 SQIVND (reference sequence). CDR3 length equals 15 residues. This CDR3 is CASTDPGQGFRGYTF. CDR3 nucleotide sequence: TGTGCCAGTACCGATCCGGGACAGGGATTCAGAGGCTACACCTTC.

V usage is TRBV29-1 and J usage is TRBJ2-1, with TRBD1 matching 7 bases. CDR1 is SQVTM and CDR2 is ANQGSEA in the germline V gene. V trimming: 0 bases; J trimming: 14 bases; junction bases outside the gene matches: 13. The CDR3 loop spans 14 amino acids. This CDR3 reads CSVEDFPLGTEEFF. The CDR3 DNA reads TGCAGCGTTGAAGATTTCCCCCTGGGGACAGAAGAGTTCTTC.

In this sample, this clone turned up a few times. CDR3 loop: CASSSSGRTETQYF. Written as DNA, the CDR3 is TGTGCCAGCAGCTCTAGCGGGAGAACGGAGACCCAGTACTTC. The V call is TRBV7-6, the J call TRBJ2-5, with TRBD2 matching 10 bases. The V segment lost 4 bases and the J segment 5 bases; nucleotides outside the gene matches: 4. Germline CDR1 SGHVS, CDR2 FNYEAQ. CDR3 length equals 14 residues.

A few counts support this clone. This sequence joins TRBV7-2 and TRBJ1-1; D gene unclear. This CDR3 comprises 13 residues. Per germline, CDR1 SGHTA and CDR2 FQGNSA. V was trimmed by 4 bases and J by 4 bases, leaving 10 bases between them. Here the CDR3 DNA reads TGTGCCAGCAGCTCTGGGTGGGCCACTGAAGCTTTCTTT. Translation gives CASSSGWATEAFF.

The chain combines TRBV4-2 with TRBJ1-2, with D uncertain. The germline V gene has CDR1 LGHNA and CDR2 YNFKEQ. The V end was cut by 0 bases, the J end by 0 bases, with 11 bases between. The CDR3 is made up of 16 amino acids. DNA for the CDR3: TGTGCCAGCAGCCAAGATGGAGCGGGCGCTAACTATGGCTACACCTTC. Its translation: CASSQDGAGANYGYTF.

The chain uses TRBV4-2 and TRBJ2-5; 8 nucleotides line up with TRBD2. With V trimmed by 2 bases and J by 2 bases, 4 bases remained unmatched. This CDR3 has 15 residues. CDR1 and CDR2 from the germline V gene are LGHNA and YNFKEQ. The CDR3 region is CASSQQKRGQETQYF. CDR3 DNA: TGTGCCAGCAGCCAACAAAAGCGGGGGCAAGAGACCCAGTACTTC.

V usage is TRBV7-2 and J usage is TRBJ1-2, with TRBD1 identical over 10 bases. Per the germline V gene, CDR1 is SGHTA and CDR2 is FQGNSA. This CDR3 has 14 amino acids. J lost 7 bases, V lost 2 bases, and 4 bases had no gene match. The CDR3, as DNA: TGTGCCAGCAGCTTACGGGGACAGGGGACTGGCTACACCTTC. It is translated as CASSLRGQGTGYTF.

This chain links TRBV6-2 or TRBV6-3 with TRBJ2-1; 9 positions agree with TRBD2. The germline V gene encodes CDR1 MNHEY and CDR2 SVGEGT. Unmatched junction bases numbered 9, after V lost 5 bases and J lost 4 bases. This CDR3 region has 16 residues. The CDR3 DNA is TGTGCCAGCAGTCCCGTATTAGCGGGAGTTTACAATGAGCAGTTCTTC. Protein product: CASSPVLAGVYNEQFF.

The V and J genes are TRBV5-1 and TRBJ1-3; D uncertain. Germline V gene lookup returns CDR1 SGHRS and CDR2 YFSETQ. The CDR3 extends over 15 amino acids. The V gene lost 0 bases and the J gene lost 0 bases, with 7 bases spanning the gap. The CDR3 DNA reads as TGCGCCAGCAGCTTGGGGCCGTACTCTGGAAACACCATATATTTT. This encodes CASSLGPYSGNTIYF.

V and J are TRBV28 and TRBJ2-5; D perhaps matches TRBD2 (6 bases). The CDR3 loop spans 15 amino acids. Trimming shortened V by 6 bases and J by 5 bases, and 19 bases separated the two germline ends. The germline V gene has CDR1 MDHEN and CDR2 SYDVKM. DNA of the CDR3: TGTGCCAGCAGCAGCCCTAGCGCGGGTGGCGAGACCCAGTACTTC. The encoded protein is CASSSPSAGGETQYF.

The chain has TRBV7-9 and TRBJ1-1; D might be TRBD1 (5 bases). Germline V gene lookup returns CDR1 SEHNR and CDR2 FQNEAQ (reference sequence). Between the trimmed V and J ends, which lost 3 bases and 1 base, there was a span of 9 bases. The CDR3 spans 14 residues. The CDR3 region has the DNA TGTGCCAGCAGCTTTCAGGGAAGGAACACTGAAGCTTTCTTT. It translates to CASSFQGRNTEAFF.

The chain employs TRBV6-6 and TRBJ2-1; tentatively, D is TRBD1 (5 bases). V shed 5 bases and J shed 5 bases, with 22 bases lying between them. Germline V gene sequence: CDR1 MNHNY, CDR2 SVGAGI (reference sequence). CDR3 length: 17 residues. CDR3: CASSPDSDPHRDNEQFF. The CDR3 nucleotides read TGTGCCAGCAGTCCCGACAGTGATCCCCACCGAGACAATGAGCAGTTCTTC.

The V gene is TRBV30, the J gene TRBJ2-3, with D hard to call. The germline V gene encodes CDR1 GTSNPN and CDR2 SVGIG (reference sequence). V was clipped by 3 bases and J by 2 bases, with 18 bases between them. The CDR3 is 16 residues long. Here the CDR3 reads CAWSPKLHVITDTQYF. The CDR3 nucleotides read TGTGCCTGGAGCCCAAAGCTTCACGTCATCACAGATACGCAGTATTTT.

The rearrangement links TRBV20-1 to TRBJ2-3; 9 bases match TRBD2. Germline trimming cut 3 bases from V and 4 bases from J; bases unmatched to any gene: 8. This CDR3 region has 15 residues. Germline V gives CDR1 DFQATT, CDR2 SNEGSKA (reference sequence). The CDR3 region is CSASRASGAPDTQYF. CDR3 coding DNA: TGCAGTGCTAGTCGTGCTAGCGGGGCCCCAGATACGCAGTATTTT.

V gene TRBV18 combines with J gene TRBJ1-1; no clear D. CDR3 length: 14 amino acids. Trimming cost V 0 bases and J 1 base, with 6 bases left between them. CDR1 and CDR2 from the germline V gene are KGHSH and LQKENI. This CDR3 is CASSPPRGNTEAFF. Here the CDR3 DNA reads TGTGCCAGCTCACCACCGCGGGGGAACACTGAAGCTTTCTTT.

The chain combines TRBV4-3 with TRBJ1-4, with D perhaps matching TRBD1 (6 bases). In germline, CDR1 is LGHNA, CDR2 YSLEER. CDR3 length: 17 amino acids. Trimming stripped 3 bases from V and 0 bases from J, with 14 bases between. The CDR3 loop reads CASSQSLGGSTNEKLFF. The CDR3 region has the DNA TGCGCCAGCAGCCAGTCGTTAGGGGGATCAACTAATGAAAAACTGTTTTTT.

CDR3 protein: CASSQEGSLAGGRRGEQFF. CDR3 sequence (DNA): TGCGCCAGCAGCCAAGAGGGGTCTCTCGCGGGAGGGCGGCGTGGTGAGCAGTTCTTC. This sequence joins TRBV4-3 and TRBJ2-1; 9 bases line up with TRBD2. The CDR3 length is 19 residues. Germline lookup yields CDR1 LGHNA and CDR2 YSLEER. V dropped 0 bases and J dropped 9; count of bases not matched to a gene: 18.

This clone was seen a handful of times. This chain uses TRBV5-5 with TRBJ1-2; no reliable D call. The CDR3 is 14 amino acids. Trimming stripped 0 bases from V and 2 bases from J, with 8 bases between. The germline CDR1 and CDR2 sequences are SGHKS and YYEKEE (reference sequence). The CDR3 bases are TGTGCCAGCAGCTTGGCGGGTTTAAACTATGGCTACACCTTC. Translation gives CASSLAGLNYGYTF.

This chain joins TRBV28 and TRBJ2-3; the match to TRBD1 covers 9 bases. The V and J ends lost 7 bases and 3 bases, in that order; junction bases with no gene match: 8. CDR1 MDHEN and CDR2 SYDVKM come from the germline V gene. The CDR3 has 15 amino acids. In DNA, the CDR3 is TGTGCCAGCACCCCCCACGGGACAGGGACAGATACGCAGTATTTT. The encoded protein is CASTPHGTGTDTQYF. Looking up the rest from reference TRBV28 and TRBJ2-3 gives the full variable domain: DVKVTQSSRYLVKRTGEKVFLECVQDMDHENMFWYRQDPGLGLRLIYFSYDVKMKEKGDIPEGYSVSREKKERFSLILESASTNQTSMYLCASTPHGTGTDTQYFGPGTRLTVL.